This entry lists 24 T cell receptor beta chains sequenced from one sample in a study of low-dose radiotherapy and immunotherapy resistance in tumors. Time point: after trial treatment. Described treatment: LDRT plus nivolumab, ipilimumab, low-dose cyclophosphamide and aspirin (RACIN trial). First-strand cDNA relied on TRAV- and TRBV-specific primers spanning alpha and beta chains. Amplification of TCRs used a constant-region primer and V-primer adapter for around 19 PCR cycles. TCRdb itself ran the reads through MiXCR, one entry per CDR3 protein. Here the sample spans approximately 100,000 distinct CDR3 sequences, 20% to 25% being singletons. This material consisted of PBMCs, taken after low-dose radiotherapy plus immunotherapy. These receptors came from a male donor with prostate cancer.

Of note for this clonotype: The junction and the germline gene differ at one end; a read error may be behind it. The CDR3 sequence: CASSFQGGHGSSYEQYF. The DNA of the CDR3 is TGCGCCAGCAGCTTCCAGGGCGGACATGGCAGCTCCTACGAGCAGTACTTC. The chain carries TRBV5-5 and TRBJ2-7; TRBD1 might be the D (5 bases). Per germline, CDR1 SGHKS and CDR2 YYEKEE (reference sequence). CDR3 length: 17 amino acids.

This clonotype was detected ten times or more. The chain couples TRBV20-1 to TRBJ1-4; 7 bases line up with TRBD1. Trimming took 6 bases from V and 0 from J; bases not matched to a gene: 4. Germline-derived CDR1 and CDR2 are DFQATT and SNEGSKA (reference sequence). The CDR3 runs 14 residues. The DNA of the CDR3 is TGCAGTGCCAAACAGGGGACAACTAATGAAAAACTGTTTTTT. Protein: CSAKQGTTNEKLFF.

This clonotype was counted ten times or more. V gene TRBV6-2 or TRBV6-3 combines with J gene TRBJ1-1; D is unresolved. CDR1 and CDR2 (germline): MNHEY, SVGEGT. V lost 0 bases, J lost 4 bases, and 9 bases lay in between. This CDR3 has 14 residues. CDR3 protein: CASSYSVRITEAFF. The DNA of the CDR3 is TGTGCCAGCAGTTACTCAGTCCGGATCACTGAAGCTTTCTTT.

The DNA for the CDR3 is TGTGCCAGCAGTCCCTGGGGCTTTACAGATACGCAGTATTTT. Translated: CASSPWGFTDTQYF. The chain has TRBV27 and TRBJ2-3; possible D gene TRBD1, 5 bases. The germline gives CDR1 MNHEY, CDR2 SMNVEV (reference sequence). CDR3 length: 14 residues. Trimming pared 5 bases from V and 3 bases from J, leaving 12 bases between.

This clonotype was observed many times. The chain carries TRBV7-8 and TRBJ1-2, with 9 bases fitting TRBD1. The germline CDR1 and CDR2 sequences are SGHVS and FQNEAQ. There are 15 residues in the CDR3. Trimming removed 0 bases from V and 7 bases from J; junction bases left unmatched: 6. Here the CDR3 reads CASSLATGGGGGYTF. Written as DNA, the CDR3 is TGTGCCAGCAGCTTAGCGACAGGGGGAGGTGGTGGCTACACCTTC. Looking up the rest from reference TRBV7-8 and TRBJ1-2 gives the full variable domain: GAGVSQSPRYKVAKRGQDVALRCDPISGHVSLFWYQQALGQGPEFLTYFQNEAQLDKSGLPSDRFFAERPEGSVSTLKIQRTQQEDSAVYLCASSLATGGGGGYTFGSGTRLTVV.

This clonotype was counted ten times or more. The V and J genes are TRBV7-2 and TRBJ2-3, with D tentatively TRBD2 (6 bases). This CDR3 contains 13 residues. Germline CDR1 SGHTA, CDR2 FQGNSA. The V and J ends lost 1 base and 14 bases respectively, with 16 bases between them. CDR3 nucleotides: TGTGCCAGCAGCTTAGATAGCGGACCCCTCCTGTATTTT. Its protein is CASSLDSGPLLYF.

This clonotype has a count of ten or more. The chain combines TRBV7-6 with TRBJ2-6, with 10 positions matching TRBD1. The germline V gene encodes CDR1 SGHVS and CDR2 FNYEAQ. The CDR3 extends over 19 amino acids. V lost 1 base to trimming and J lost 0 bases; unmatched junction nucleotides: 6. CDR3 coding DNA: TGTGCCAGCAGCTTAGTTCGACAGGGGGCTGTCTCTGGGGCCAACGTCCTGACTTTC. This sequence encodes CASSLVRQGAVSGANVLTF.

The V gene is TRBV27, the J gene TRBJ2-7; D may correspond to TRBD1 or TRBD2 (5 bases each). In germline, CDR1 is MNHEY, CDR2 SMNVEV (reference sequence). The CDR3 has 16 residues. V lost 5 bases and J lost 5, with 22 bases in between. CDR3 residues: CASSKVSWGSPHEQYF. The CDR3 DNA reads as TGTGCCAGCAGTAAGGTGAGCTGGGGGAGTCCCCACGAGCAGTACTTC.

This chain uses TRBV5-1 with TRBJ2-3; tentative D call: TRBD2 (5 bases). Germline CDR1 is SGHRS and CDR2 is YFSETQ. The V end lost 3 bases, the J end lost 5 bases, and 10 bases lay between the germline ends. The CDR3 runs 13 residues. CDR3 coding DNA: TGCGCCAGCAGCTGGGAGCGCGAAGATACGCAGTATTTT. As protein: CASSWEREDTQYF.

In the case of this clonotype: Since a far larger clone is one base different, this is likely a read error. The final CDR3 position lacks the conserved phenylalanine or tryptophan, pointing to a likely read error. The genes are TRBV5-5 and TRBJ2-2; 7 bases are shared with TRBD1. This CDR3 spans 17 amino acids. From germline, CDR1 is SGHKS and CDR2 YYEKEE (reference sequence). Trimming at V came to 3 bases and at J to 4 bases, leaving 12 bases not matched to a gene. CDR3 nucleotides: TGTGCCAGCAGCTCACGCGGTGGGACAGCGTTCACCGGGGAGCTGTTTTCT. It is translated as CASSSRGGTAFTGELFS.

This sequence joins TRBV7-8 and TRBJ2-6; no definite D call. The V gene's germline CDR1 is SGHVS and CDR2 FQNEAQ. Trimming shortened V by 5 bases and J by 4 bases, and 9 bases separated the two germline ends. The CDR3 spans 14 residues. CDR3 sequence: CASSTRSGANVLTF. The CDR3 nucleotides are TGTGCCAGCAGCACAAGATCAGGGGCCAACGTCCTGACTTTC.

The chain has TRBV5-1 and TRBJ2-5; weak D call: TRBD1 (5 bases). The CDR3 extends over 13 amino acids. The V gene lost 4 bases and the J gene lost 5 bases, with 12 bases spanning the gap. The V gene's germline CDR1 is SGHRS and CDR2 YFSETQ. CDR3 in DNA: TGCGCCAGCAGCAAGGCCCCAGGGGAGACCCAGTACTTC. Translation gives CASSKAPGETQYF. Using reference TRBV5-1 and TRBJ2-5 for the parts outside the CDR3, the full variable domain is KAGVTQTPRYLIKTRGQQVTLSCSPISGHRSVSWYQQTPGQGLQFLFEYFSETQRNKGNFPGRFSGRQFSNSRSEMNVSTLELGDSALYLCASSKAPGETQYFGPGTRLLVL.

This clonotype was counted many times. The chain combines TRBV6-2 or TRBV6-3 with TRBJ1-5; D possibly corresponds to TRBD1 (5 bases). Per germline, CDR1 MNHEY and CDR2 SVGEGT. V was trimmed by 2 bases and J by 6 bases, leaving 14 bases between them. The CDR3 contains 15 residues. CDR3 amino acids: CASSYDAGNLQPQHF. The CDR3 coding sequence is TGTGCCAGCAGTTACGACGCAGGGAATCTTCAGCCCCAGCATTTT.

The chain is built from TRBV7-2 and TRBJ2-7; D tentatively fits TRBD1 or TRBD2 (5 bases each). Per the germline V gene, CDR1 is SGHTA and CDR2 is FQGNSA. This CDR3 is built from 14 residues. V was cut by 1 base and J by 7 bases, with 14 bases left in between. CDR3 protein: CASSLEGRSGEQYF. DNA of the CDR3: TGTGCCAGCAGCTTAGAGGGGAGATCCGGGGAGCAGTACTTC.

This clonotype was counted at least ten times. This rearrangement joins TRBV19 to TRBJ1-1; tentatively, D is TRBD1 (6 bases). V lost 9 bases and J 0 bases, leaving 11 bases between the germline ends. Per the germline V gene, CDR1 is LNHDA and CDR2 is SQIVND (reference sequence). CDR3 length: 13 residues. The DNA for the CDR3 is TGTGCCAGCAGACAGGTATTGAACACTGAAGCTTTCTTT. It yields the protein CASRQVLNTEAFF.

This clonotype was counted many times. The J gene is TRBJ2-7, the V gene TRBV10-1; tentatively, D is TRBD1 or TRBD2 (5 bases each). CDR3 length: 12 residues. V was trimmed by 6 bases and J by 7 bases, leaving 13 bases between them. Germline CDR1 and CDR2: WNHNN and SYGVQD (reference sequence). The CDR3 region is CASSEGPLEQYF. The CDR3 DNA sequence: TGCGCCAGCAGCGAGGGACCTCTTGAGCAGTACTTC.

This clonotype was seen at least ten times. V gene TRBV2 combines with J gene TRBJ1-2; D unclear. The CDR3 totals 13 residues. V lost 4 bases and J 8 bases, leaving 14 bases between the germline ends. Germline V lookup: CDR1 SNHLY, CDR2 FYNNEI. CDR3 DNA: TGTGCCAGCAGTGTGGGCGGTTTAGGAGGCTACACCTTC. It encodes CASSVGGLGGYTF.

The gene calls are TRBV11-1 and TRBJ2-1; 10 nucleotides agree with TRBD2. V lost 3 bases, J lost 7 bases, and 3 bases stayed unmatched. The CDR3 contains 14 residues. The germline V gene encodes CDR1 SGHAT and CDR2 FQDESV (reference sequence). DNA for the CDR3: TGTGCCAGCAGCTTTACTAGCGGGATTAATGAGCAGTTCTTC. Translated: CASSFTSGINEQFF.

The chain combines TRBV14 with TRBJ2-7; D ambiguous. V was trimmed by 1 base and J by 5 bases, leaving 15 bases between them. The germline V gene encodes CDR1 SGHDN and CDR2 FVKESK. This CDR3 region has 15 residues. In DNA, the CDR3 is TGTGCCAGCAGCCAAGTTGGAGCCCTCAGCCACGAGCAGTACTTC. Translating it yields CASSQVGALSHEQYF.

This clonotype appeared many times. The CDR3 nucleotides read TGTGCCAGTAAGGGGTGGAGGACAGGTCTCTACGAGCAGTACTTC. This codes for CASKGWRTGLYEQYF. This chain connects TRBV19 to TRBJ2-7, with TRBD1 identical over 7 bases. The CDR3 loop spans 15 amino acids. Germline V CDR1 and CDR2: LNHDA, SQIVND (reference sequence). With 7 bases clipped from V and 3 bases from J, the junction kept 12 bases outside the gene matches.

The sample holds many counts of this clonotype. The rearrangement uses TRBV29-1 and TRBJ1-3; D not resolved. The CDR3 length is 11 residues. V gave up 4 bases and J gave up 3 bases, with 4 bases separating them. CDR1 SQVTM and CDR2 ANQGSEA come from the germline V gene. CDR3 sequence reads: CSVGGGNTIYF. The CDR3 nucleotides read TGCAGCGTTGGGGGTGGAAACACCATATATTTT. The complete variable domain, with remaining parts taken from reference TRBV29-1 and TRBJ1-3, reads SAVISQKPSRDICQRGTSLTIQCQVDSQVTMMFWYRQQPGQSLTLIATANQGSEATYESGFVIDKFPISRPNLTFSTLTVSNMSPEDSSIYLCSVGGGNTIYFGEGSWLTVV.

At least ten counts were recorded for this clonotype. The chain couples TRBV19 to TRBJ1-5, with 9 nucleotides matching TRBD1. This CDR3 contains 16 residues. V gave up 3 bases and J gave up 6 bases; unmatched junction bases: 9. CDR1 is LNHDA, CDR2 SQIVND, per germline (reference sequence). The CDR3 spells CASSIHNRGLGQPQHF. Written as DNA, the CDR3 is TGTGCCAGTAGTATTCACAACAGGGGGCTGGGTCAGCCCCAGCATTTT.

The sample holds many counts of this clonotype. V and J are TRBV5-1 and TRBJ2-1; a possible D gene is TRBD1 (5 bases). This CDR3 has 16 amino acids. Germline lookup yields CDR1 SGHRS and CDR2 YFSETQ. Between the trimmed V and J ends, which lost 4 bases and 0 bases, there was a span of 14 bases. CDR3 coding DNA: TGCGCCAGCAGCCGGACACCTTCCAGCTCCTACAATGAGCAGTTCTTC. It codes for CASSRTPSSSYNEQFF.

This clonotype has at least ten counts. The chain uses TRBV12-3 or TRBV12-4 and TRBJ1-4, with D perhaps matching TRBD1 (6 bases). The CDR3 covers 16 residues. Trimming took off 6 bases at V and 7 bases at J, with 21 bases between the two ends. The CDR3 loop reads CASRRGREAGGEKLFF. CDR3 nucleotides: TGTGCCAGCAGACGGGGGCGCGAGGCGGGGGGTGAAAAACTGTTTTTT.